This T cell receptor beta chain was found in a study of blood T cell repertoires in COVID-19. Study as a whole: The origin of the acute and convalescent COVID-19 samples was the United States, Italy and Spain.

As originally analysed: From reference gene primer amplification, estimates of nucleated cell counts were derived. Profiling relied on immunoSEQ multiplex PCR, and the TCRdb table lists in-frame clones only, not all of them. The V and J calls and clone size were taken over from that table, and D and trimming were inferred from the DNA. Here the sample spans roughly 400,000 clones, approximately 90% being singletons. Participants, about 18 to 95 years old, spanned fewer than 25 US areas. Exposed study participants had met a COVID-19 case within 2 weeks before entry. This receptor was taken from a woman between 40 and 55 years old who had been exposed to COVID-19. Sequencing input: PBMCs or T cells enriched from blood (not recorded which).

The CDR3 protein is CASSSGGVNTEAFF. CDR3 nucleotides: TGTGCCAGCTCGTCGGGGGGGGTGAACACTGAAGCTTTCTTT. The chain couples TRBV18 to TRBJ1-1; a possible D gene is TRBD1 (5 bases). Germline CDR1 reads KGHSH; CDR2 reads LQKENI. V was shortened by 6 bases and J by 0 bases, with 11 bases between the two germline ends. This CDR3 region has 14 residues.